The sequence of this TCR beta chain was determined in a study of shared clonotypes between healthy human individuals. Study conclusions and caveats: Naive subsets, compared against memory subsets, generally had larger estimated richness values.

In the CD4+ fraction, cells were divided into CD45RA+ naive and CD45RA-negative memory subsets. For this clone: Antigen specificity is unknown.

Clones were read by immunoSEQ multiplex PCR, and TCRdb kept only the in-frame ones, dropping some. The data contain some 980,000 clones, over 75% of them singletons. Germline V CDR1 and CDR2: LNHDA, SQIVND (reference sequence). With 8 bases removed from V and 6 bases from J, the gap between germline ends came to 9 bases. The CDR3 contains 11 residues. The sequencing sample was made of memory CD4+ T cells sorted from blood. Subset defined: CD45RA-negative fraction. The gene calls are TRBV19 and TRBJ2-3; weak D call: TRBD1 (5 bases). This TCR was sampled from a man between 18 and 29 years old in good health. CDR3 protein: CASGAADTQYF. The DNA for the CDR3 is TGTGCCAGTGGGGCGGCGGATACGCAGTATTTT.